The entry that follows covers one T cell receptor beta chain sequence. This sample is part of a study of blood T cell repertoires in COVID-19. About the study: PBMCs, B-cell-depleted T cells, or T cells provided the cDNA or gDNA that made up the material.

This CDR3 spans 14 amino acids. Trimming took 5 bases from V and 2 from J; bases not matched to a gene: 6. Germline V gene lookup returns CDR1 SGDLS and CDR2 YYNGEE. The repertoire was sequenced with immunoSEQ multiplex PCR; TCRdb's copy has only in-frame clones and lacks some. Among around 96,000 clones listed, roughly 95% were seen once. This sequence was found in a human donor with active COVID-19. The donor label of this sample is uncertain. The material sequenced was peripheral blood. The rearrangement links TRBV9 to TRBJ2-7, with 8 bases aligning to TRBD2. The CDR3 here is CASSRPGLAYEQYF. The CDR3 region has the DNA TGTGCCAGCAGTCGCCCGGGACTAGCCTACGAGCAGTACTTC.